This T cell receptor beta chain was documented in a study of blood T cell repertoires in COVID-19. At the level of the study: Sites across the United States, Italy and Spain contributed samples from acute and convalescent COVID-19. The cDNA or gDNA used as material had been derived from T cells, B-cell-depleted T cells, or PBMCs.

Profiled with immunoSEQ multiplex PCR; TCRdb holds only in-frame clones, not every one. The table records roughly 130,000 clones, roughly four fifths of them present only once. The V gene lost 3 bases and the J gene lost 3 bases, with 3 bases spanning the gap. The germline CDR1 and CDR2 sequences are ENHRY and SYGVKD. The CDR3 has 12 residues. The chain couples TRBV10-3 to TRBJ1-3; unclear D gene. This sequence originates from a man aged 45-65 years who had recovered from COVID-19. The sequenced material came from PBMCs or T cells enriched from blood (not recorded which). This chain's CDR3 is CAISDRGNTIYF. CDR3 DNA sequence: TGTGCCATCAGTGACCGTGGAAACACCATATATTTT.